This T cell receptor (beta chain) was captured by sequencing in a study of T cell repertoires in cytomegalovirus infection. Study as a whole: Public TCR beta signature analysis indicated the presence of both CMV infection and matching HLA type. Study-wide results and limits: Dominating the ex vivo response were TCR beta clonotypes that were CMV-specific and HLA-C-restricted.

TCRdb reprocessed the reads with MiXCR, giving one entry per CDR3 protein. The profile shows about 250,000 distinct CDR3 sequences, around an eighth of them singletons. This clonotype showed up many times. The target antigen is unknown. The sequenced material came from PBMCs. This receptor was obtained from a human donor in good health (CMV status not recorded). Some clones in this sample may be carry-over from other donors' samples.

The CDR3 region has the DNA TGTGCCAGCAGGCCGACAGGGGACTATGGCTACACCTTC. Encoded protein: CASRPTGDYGYTF. This chain joins TRBV7-2 and TRBJ1-2, with TRBD1 identical over 8 bases. Germline V gene lookup returns CDR1 SGHTA and CDR2 FQGNSA. The CDR3 loop spans 13 amino acids. Unmatched junction bases numbered 3, after V lost 6 bases and J lost 3 bases. The full variable domain, rest sourced from reference TRBV7-2 and TRBJ1-2, is GAGVSQSPSNKVTEKGKDVELRCDPISGHTALYWYRQSLGQGLEFLIYFQGNSAPDKSGLPSDRFSAERTGGSVSTLTIQRTQQEDSAVYLCASRPTGDYGYTFGSGTRLTVV.